These T cell receptor beta chains were read from a single sample in a study of shared clonotypes between healthy human individuals. Method: immunoSEQ multiplex PCR; TCRdb's copy keeps in-frame clones and lacks some. The repertoire holds about 2 million clones, with 95% as singletons. Sequenced: naive CD4+ T cells sorted from blood. These receptors all stem from a man aged 18 to 29 in good health. Both conserved end residues are part of each CDR3. The D gene is left open where the match is weak. Size values are once, few and many counts, or a class for expanded clones, and some rows have none.

TRBV5-1	.	.	TRBJ2-3	CASSVLDTQYF	TGCGCCAGCTCGGTGTTAGATACGCAGTATTTT
TRBV6-7	.	.	TRBJ1-1	CASSYRILGEAEAFF	TGTGCCAGCAGTTACAGAATATTGGGAGAGGCTGAAGCTTTCTTT
TRBV10-3	.	.	TRBJ2-2	CAIKWGAGELFF	TGTGCCATCAAGTGGGGGGCCGGGGAGCTGTTTTTT
TRBV5-1	TRBD2	.	TRBJ2-2	CASSSTGTSSTGELFF	TGCGCCAGCAGCTCAACCGGGACTAGCTCCACCGGGGAGCTGTTTTTT
TRBV7-9	.	once	TRBJ2-5	CASSLIGRGGAGETQYF	TGTGCCAGCAGCTTAATTGGGCGAGGAGGCGCGGGGGAGACCCAGTACTTC
TRBV7-6	.	.	TRBJ2-5	CASSPPGTAGETQYF	TGTGCCAGCAGCCCCCCGGGGACTGCGGGAGAGACCCAGTACTTC
TRBV6-1	TRBD1	.	TRBJ2-1	CASSRDREYEQFF	TGTGCCAGCAGCCGGGACAGGGAGTATGAGCAGTTCTTC
TRBV19	TRBD1	.	TRBJ1-1	CASRSQGGDTEAFF	TGTGCCAGTAGATCCCAGGGGGGCGACACTGAAGCTTTCTTT
TRBV10-3	TRBD1	.	TRBJ1-1	CAISPDRLNTEAFF	TGTGCCATCAGCCCGGACAGGTTGAACACTGAAGCTTTCTTT
TRBV5-6	.	.	TRBJ2-7	CASSARTRTYEQYF	TGTGCCAGCAGCGCTCGGACAAGAACCTACGAGCAGTACTTC
TRBV7-9	.	.	TRBJ2-2	CASSFSTGELFF	TGTGCCAGCAGCTTTTCTACAGGGGAGCTGTTTTTT
TRBV5-1	.	.	TRBJ2-7	CASSLDGGTSAYEQYF	TGCGCCAGCAGCTTGGATGGCGGGACCTCAGCCTACGAGCAGTACTTC
TRBV5-4	.	.	TRBJ2-7	CASSPRGRSAGTTYEQYF	TGTGCCAGCAGCCCGAGGGGGAGGTCGGCAGGTACTACCTACGAGCAGTACTTC
TRBV6-1	TRBD2	.	TRBJ2-7	CASSGTIAGPSYEQYF	TGTGCCAGCAGTGGGACAATAGCGGGTCCCTCCTACGAGCAGTACTTC
TRBV27	.	.	TRBJ2-7	CASSLWGRGNSPPYEQYF	TGTGCCAGCAGTTTGTGGGGTAGGGGGAATAGCCCTCCTTACGAGCAGTACTTC
TRBV19	.	.	TRBJ1-2	CASSIDSWAYGYTF	TGTGCCAGTAGTATCGACAGCTGGGCCTATGGCTACACCTTC
TRBV12-5	.	.	TRBJ2-7	CASGDSVYEQYF	TGTGCTAGTGGCGACAGCGTCTACGAGCAGTACTTC
TRBV5-1	TRBD2	.	TRBJ2-1	CASSAASSGPEGEQFF	TGCGCCAGCAGCGCCGCTTCTAGCGGGCCGGAGGGTGAGCAGTTCTTC
TRBV10-3	.	.	TRBJ2-2	CAISDGGPGELFF	TGTGCCATCAGTGACGGGGGTCCGGGGGAGCTGTTTTTT
TRBV7-9	.	.	TRBJ2-3	CASSLRPLATDTQYF	TGTGCCAGCAGCCTCAGGCCCTTGGCGACAGATACGCAGTATTTT
TRBV9	.	.	TRBJ2-3	CASSVGEGGTDTQYF	TGTGCCAGCAGCGTAGGAGAGGGAGGCACAGATACGCAGTATTTT
TRBV19	.	.	TRBJ1-5	CASTLVGLNQPQHF	TGTGCCAGTACTTTGGTAGGGCTCAATCAGCCCCAGCATTTT
TRBV30	TRBD1	.	TRBJ2-2	CAWIPKGQWNTGELFF	TGTGCCTGGATCCCCAAGGGACAGTGGAACACCGGGGAGCTGTTTTTT
TRBV2	.	.	TRBJ2-2	CASSVNGAIGELFF	TGTGCCAGCAGTGTGAATGGGGCAATCGGGGAGCTGTTTTTT
TRBV2	.	.	TRBJ1-5	CASSAPGGPQHF	TGTGCCAGCAGTGCCCCCGGGGGTCCCCAGCATTTT
TRBV5-6	.	.	TRBJ2-2	CASSLVQTVTGELFF	TGTGCCAGCAGCTTGGTTCAAACGGTCACCGGGGAGCTGTTTTTT
TRBV30	.	.	TRBJ1-2	CAWSRGAGGYTF	TGTGCCTGGAGTCGGGGGGCAGGAGGCTACACCTTC
TRBV6-1	TRBD1	.	TRBJ1-4	CASALTGENEKLFF	TGTGCCAGCGCCTTGACAGGGGAAAACGAAAAACTGTTTTTT
TRBV6-6	.	once	TRBJ2-3	CASSYSYPGNTDTQYF	TGTGCCAGCAGTTACTCGTATCCAGGGAACACAGATACGCAGTATTTT
TRBV2	.	once	TRBJ2-1	CASMAQAYPDNEQFF	TGTGCCAGCATGGCACAGGCCTACCCGGACAATGAGCAGTTCTTC
TRBV4-3	TRBD1	.	TRBJ2-7	CASSQDTGGYEQYF	TGCGCCAGCAGCCAAGATACAGGGGGTTACGAGCAGTACTTC
TRBV30	TRBD1	.	TRBJ2-2	CAWGGQANTGELFF	TGTGCCTGGGGGGGACAGGCGAACACCGGGGAGCTGTTTTTT
TRBV6-1	.	.	TRBJ1-3	CASTSGGTGNTIYF	TGTGCCAGCACCTCGGGGGGGACTGGAAACACCATATATTTT
TRBV19	TRBD1	once	TRBJ2-7	CARSGGFAYEQYF	TGTGCCAGATCAGGGGGCTTTGCCTACGAGCAGTACTTC
TRBV28	.	.	TRBJ1-3	CASSQGTLGGNTIYF	TGTGCCAGCAGTCAGGGTACCTTGGGGGGAAACACCATATATTTT
TRBV9	.	.	TRBJ1-5	CASSVAGRQPQHF	TGTGCCAGCAGCGTAGCGGGTAGGCAGCCCCAGCATTTT
TRBV7-9	.	.	TRBJ2-2	CASSPGPMRNTGELFF	TGTGCCAGCAGCCCCGGCCCGATGAGGAACACCGGGGAGCTGTTTTTT
TRBV5-1	TRBD1	.	TRBJ2-7	CASKTGTGVSYEQYF	TGCGCCAGCAAAACAGGGACAGGGGTCTCCTACGAGCAGTACTTC
TRBV7-2	.	.	TRBJ2-7	CASSLSSSLTYEQYF	TGTGCCAGCAGCTTATCTTCTAGCCTGACCTACGAGCAGTACTTC
TRBV4-1	.	.	TRBJ2-7	CASSQGVGQYF	TGCGCCAGCAGCCAAGGGGTCGGGCAGTACTTC